This T cell receptor beta chain was found in a study of T cells after yellow fever vaccination. Study details: SMART-Seq v4 Ultra Low Input prepared libraries from low-cell fractions.

General study findings and limits: After the booster, around 95% of CD4 and roughly nine tenths of CD8 primary-response clones were re-detected.

The CDR3 length is 14 residues. The V segment lost 0 bases and the J segment 3 bases; nucleotides outside the gene matches: 1. Germline values: CDR1 SQVTM, CDR2 ANQGSEA. This clonotype was recorded only once. Its cognate antigen is unknown. TCRdb reprocessed the 5' RACE reads via MiXCR and lists one record per CDR3 protein. The sample lists some 550,000 distinct CDR3 sequences; 15% to 20% were seen once. The source of this sequence is a man aged 30 to 39 who received the YFV17D yellow fever vaccine. The sample in question was PBMCs, obtained 15 days after the yellow fever booster vaccination. This chain joins TRBV29-1 and TRBJ2-5, with 10 bases lining up with TRBD2. CDR3 sequence: CSVEDSGREETQYF. CDR3 in DNA: TGCAGCGTTGAAGACAGCGGGAGGGAAGAGACCCAGTACTTC. The full variable domain, its missing parts supplied by reference TRBV29-1 and TRBJ2-5, is SAVISQKPSRDICQRGTSLTIQCQVDSQVTMMFWYRQQPGQSLTLIATANQGSEATYESGFVIDKFPISRPNLTFSTLTVSNMSPEDSSIYLCSVEDSGREETQYFGPGTRLLVL.